This TCR beta chain was obtained from a study of cytotoxic CD8 clonotypes in ibrutinib-treated CLL. Clones were sequenced by immunoSEQ multiplex PCR, and TCRdb holds only the in-frame ones, with some missing. The data contain 50,000 to 65,000 clones, around 60% of them singletons. V was pared by 6 bases and J by 7 bases, with 24 bases between. Germline V CDR1 and CDR2: SNHLY, FYNNEI. CDR3 length: 16 residues. This clone showed up just a few times. The J gene is TRBJ2-5, the V gene TRBV2; D might be TRBD1 or TRBD2, each matching 5 bases. Material: PBMCs, obtained after 12 months of ibrutinib treatment. This clonotype was obtained from a human donor with chronic lymphocytic leukemia. This CDR3 is CASRPGRETFTGTQYF. The CDR3 DNA reads as TGTGCCAGCAGACCTGGCAGGGAGACCTTCACGGGGACCCAGTACTTC.